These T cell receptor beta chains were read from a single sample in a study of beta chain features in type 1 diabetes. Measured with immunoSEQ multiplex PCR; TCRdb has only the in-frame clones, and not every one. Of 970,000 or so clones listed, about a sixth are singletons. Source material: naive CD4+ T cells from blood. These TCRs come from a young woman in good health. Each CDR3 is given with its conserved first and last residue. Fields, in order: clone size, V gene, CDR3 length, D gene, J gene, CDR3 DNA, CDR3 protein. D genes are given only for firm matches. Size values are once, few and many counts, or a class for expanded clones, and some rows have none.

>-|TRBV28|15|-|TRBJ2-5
TGTGCCAGCAGTTCCTCAGCGGGCTGGGAAGAGACCCAGTACTTC
CASSSSAGWEETQYF
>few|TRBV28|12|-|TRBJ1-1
TGTGCCAGCTTCCGAAGGAACACTGAAGCTTTCTTT
CASFRRNTEAFF
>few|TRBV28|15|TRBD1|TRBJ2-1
TGTGCCAGCAGTCCGCCGACAGGGGGTAGGGATGAGCAGTTCTTC
CASSPPTGGRDEQFF
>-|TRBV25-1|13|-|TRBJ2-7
TGTGCCAACCCTAGGGGGGATTCCTACGAGCAGTACTTC
CANPRGDSYEQYF
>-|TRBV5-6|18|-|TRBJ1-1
TGTGCCAGCAGACGCATGTGGGGGAAGGGTTTCCTGAACACTGAAGCTTTCTTT
CASRRMWGKGFLNTEAFF
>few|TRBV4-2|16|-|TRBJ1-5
TGTGCCAGCAGCCAAGATACACGGGGGCGCCTTCAGCCCCAGCATTTT
CASSQDTRGRLQPQHF
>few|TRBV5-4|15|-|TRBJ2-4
TGTGCCAGCAGCCAAGAAGGCCTAGCCAAAAACATTCAGTACTTC
CASSQEGLAKNIQYF
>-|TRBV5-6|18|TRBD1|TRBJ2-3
TGTGCCAGCAGCTGGCCGGGACAGGGGCCCGGGAGCACAGATACGCAGTATTTT
CASSWPGQGPGSTDTQYF
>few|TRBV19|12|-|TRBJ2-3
TGTGCCTGCTCGGGAGCGGCAGATACGCAGTATTTT
CACSGAADTQYF
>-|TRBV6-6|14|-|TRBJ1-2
TGTGCCAGCAGGATGGACAGAGCAAACTATGGCTACACCTTC
CASRMDRANYGYTF
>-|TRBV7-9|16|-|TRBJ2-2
TGTGCCAGCAGCTTAGGGCAGGGGATAAACACCGGGGAGCTGTTTTTT
CASSLGQGINTGELFF
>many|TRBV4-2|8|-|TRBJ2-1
TGTGCCTACAATGAGCAGTTCTTC
CAYNEQFF
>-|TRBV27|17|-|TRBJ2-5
TGTGCCAGCAGTTCTACCATATCTGGCGGGTGGAAGGAGACCCAGTACTTC
CASSSTISGGWKETQYF
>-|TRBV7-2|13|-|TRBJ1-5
TGTGCCAGCAGCTTAGGGAGAGATCAGCCCCAGCATTTT
CASSLGRDQPQHF
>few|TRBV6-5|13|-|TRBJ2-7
TGTGCCAGCAGCCGCGACAGGAGCTACGAGCAGTACTTC
CASSRDRSYEQYF
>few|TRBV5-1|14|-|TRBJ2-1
TGCGCCAGCAGCCCGGGAGCAGCGGGCAATGAGCAGTTCTTC
CASSPGAAGNEQFF
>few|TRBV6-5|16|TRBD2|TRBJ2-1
TGTGCCAGCAGTTACGGAACTAGCGGGAGTCGTGGGGAGGAGTTCTTC
CASSYGTSGSRGEEFF
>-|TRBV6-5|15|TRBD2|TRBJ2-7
TGTGCCAGCAGTTACTCGGGGACTAGGATCTACGAGCAGTACTTC
CASSYSGTRIYEQYF
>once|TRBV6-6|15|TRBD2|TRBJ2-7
TGTGCCAGCAGTCCCCTTTCTAGCGGGACGGACGAGCAGTACTTC
CASSPLSSGTDEQYF
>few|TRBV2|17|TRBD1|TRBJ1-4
TGTGCCAGCCGGGACAGGGGGCTCAAGGGGACTAATGAAAAACTGTTTTTT
CASRDRGLKGTNEKLFF
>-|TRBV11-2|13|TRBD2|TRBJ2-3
TGTGCCAGCAGCCCAGGACTAGGGGAGAAGCAGTATTTT
CASSPGLGEKQYF
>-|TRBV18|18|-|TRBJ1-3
TGTGCCAGCTCACCACAGATTCACAGGGTAGGCGCTGGAAACACCATATATTTT
CASSPQIHRVGAGNTIYF
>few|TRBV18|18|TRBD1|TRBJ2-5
TGTGCCAGCTCCCCACGTCCCGGGACAGGAGTCGTACAAGAGACCCAGTACTTC
CASSPRPGTGVVQETQYF
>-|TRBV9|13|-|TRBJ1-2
TGTGCCAGCAGCTACCATTCAGGGGCTGGCTACACCTTC
CASSYHSGAGYTF
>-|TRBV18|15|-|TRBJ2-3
TGTGCCAGCTCACCCCAGCGGGTAGGCACAGATACGCAGTATTTT
CASSPQRVGTDTQYF
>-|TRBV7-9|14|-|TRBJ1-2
TGTGCCAGCAGCTTAGATCGGGGAGTGTATGGCTACACCTTC
CASSLDRGVYGYTF
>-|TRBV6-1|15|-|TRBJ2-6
TGTGCCAGCATTAAGAGGATCTCTGGGGCCAACGTCCTGACTTTC
CASIKRISGANVLTF
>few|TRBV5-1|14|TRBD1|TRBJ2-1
TGCGCCAGCAGTGGACAGGGGCTATACAATGAGCAGTTCTTC
CASSGQGLYNEQFF
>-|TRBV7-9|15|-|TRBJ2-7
TGTGCCGGCAGCCCACCCGAAGGACTCTCCTACGAGCAGTACTTC
CAGSPPEGLSYEQYF
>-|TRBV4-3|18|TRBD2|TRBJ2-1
TGCGCCAGCAGCCAAGATTTACTAGCGGGGTCTCCCTACAATGAGCAGTTCTTC
CASSQDLLAGSPYNEQFF
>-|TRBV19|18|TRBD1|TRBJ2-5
TGTGCCAGTAGTAGACTGCCGGGACAGGGGTCGTACCAAGAGACCCAGTACTTC
CASSRLPGQGSYQETQYF
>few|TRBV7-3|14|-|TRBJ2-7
TGTGCCAGCAGCCCCGGCAATTGGGGATACGAGCAGTACTTC
CASSPGNWGYEQYF
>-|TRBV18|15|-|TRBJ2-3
TGTGCCAGCTCACCTAGTGGACTTGATACAGATACGCAGTATTTT
CASSPSGLDTDTQYF
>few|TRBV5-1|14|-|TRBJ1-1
TGCGCCAGCAGCCCCAGCGGGATGAACACTGAAGCTTTCTTT
CASSPSGMNTEAFF
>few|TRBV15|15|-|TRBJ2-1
TGTGCCACCAGTGGGACTCCACCACACGCTACCGGACAGTTCTTC
CATSGTPPHATGQFF
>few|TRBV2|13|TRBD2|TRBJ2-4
TGTGCCAGCAGTGGGACTAGCGTGCCGATTCAGTACTTC
CASSGTSVPIQYF
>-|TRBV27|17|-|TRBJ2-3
TGTGCCAGCACCCGGGCCGGGACGGATCCTAGCACAGATACGCAGTATTTT
CASTRAGTDPSTDTQYF
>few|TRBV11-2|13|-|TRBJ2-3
TGTGCCAGCAGCTTAGTCATTACAGATACGCAGTATTTT
CASSLVITDTQYF
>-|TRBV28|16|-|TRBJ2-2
TGTGCCAGCAGTCCCCCTCGGAGACAGCACACCGGGGAGCTGTTTTTT
CASSPPRRQHTGELFF
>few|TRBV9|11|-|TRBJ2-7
TGTGCCAGCAGCCACCGGCAGAAGCAGTACTTC
CASSHRQKQYF
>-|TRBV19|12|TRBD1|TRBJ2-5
TGTGCCAGTGGGGACAGCCCAGAGACCCAGTACTTC
CASGDSPETQYF
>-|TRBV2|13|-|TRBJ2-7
TGTGCCAGCAGTCTCTTGACAGGCTACGAGCAGTACTTC
CASSLLTGYEQYF
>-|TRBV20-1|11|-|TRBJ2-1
TGCAGTGCCGGGACTTATAATGAGCAGTTCTTC
CSAGTYNEQFF
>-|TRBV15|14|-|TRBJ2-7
TGTGCCACCAGCAGACAGGGTTCTTCCTACGAGCAGTACTTC
CATSRQGSSYEQYF
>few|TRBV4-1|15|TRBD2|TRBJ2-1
TGCGCCAGCAGCCAGGACCCCCAGCGGGAGAGAGAGCAGTTCTTC
CASSQDPQREREQFF
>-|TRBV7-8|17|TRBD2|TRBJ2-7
TGTGCCAGCAGACGGACTAGCGGGGGCACCGTCTCCTACGAGCAGTACTTC
CASRRTSGGTVSYEQYF
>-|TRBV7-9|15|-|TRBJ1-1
TGTGCCAGCAGCTTAGAGGCGCAGAAGAACACTGAAGCTTTCTTT
CASSLEAQKNTEAFF
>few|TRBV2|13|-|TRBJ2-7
TGTGCCAGCAGGGCGGACGGGGCCTACGAGCAGTACTTC
CASRADGAYEQYF
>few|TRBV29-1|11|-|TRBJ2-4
TGCAGCGTTGAATCAGAAAACATTCAGTACTTC
CSVESENIQYF
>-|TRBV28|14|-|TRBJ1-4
TGTGCCAGCAGTTTACAACAGGGCGGTGAAAAACTGTTTTTT
CASSLQQGGEKLFF
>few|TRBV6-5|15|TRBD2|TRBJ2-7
TGTGCCAGCAGCGATAGCGGGAGGGCATCCTACGAGCAGTACTTC
CASSDSGRASYEQYF
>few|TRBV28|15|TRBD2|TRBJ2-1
TGTGCCAGCAGTTTAAGCGGGAGTCCCTACAATGAGCAGTTCTTC
CASSLSGSPYNEQFF
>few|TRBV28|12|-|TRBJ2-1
TGTGCCAGCACGATCGGGTGGAGTCACCCAATCTTC
CASTIGWSHPIF
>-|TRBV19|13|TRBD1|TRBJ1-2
TGTGCCAGTAGTATCGACAGGGGCCGTGGCTACACCTTC
CASSIDRGRGYTF
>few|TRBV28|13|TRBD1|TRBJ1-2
TGTGCCAGCAGTATGGGACAGGGCCTTGGCTACACCTTC
CASSMGQGLGYTF
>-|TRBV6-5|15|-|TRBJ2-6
TGTGCCAGCAGTTACTCTGGGAATGGGGCCAACGTCCTGACTTTC
CASSYSGNGANVLTF
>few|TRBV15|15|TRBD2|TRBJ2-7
TGTGCCACCAGCAGATGGACTAGCGGGAGTGACGAGCAGTACTTC
CATSRWTSGSDEQYF